A selection of T cell receptor beta chains follows, all from one sample in a study of T cell repertoires in cytomegalovirus infection. TCRdb redid the calling of the reads with MiXCR, one entry per CDR3 protein. Counted here are 200,000 to 300,000 distinct CDR3 sequences, about 13% occurring once; the ten biggest clones make up 7.5% to 10%. Sequenced: PBMCs. These receptors were taken from a human donor in good health (CMV status not recorded). Some clones in this sample may be carry-over from other donors' samples. The CDR3 runs from the conserved cysteine through the conserved F or W. The D gene is left open where the match is weak. The size of a clone is reported for some rows only, either as once, few or many, or as a class for expanded clones.

d_call j_call clone_size v_call cdr3_nt cdr3_aa
TRBD2 TRBJ2-7 many TRBV19 TGTGCCAGTAGTTGGACTAGCGGGGGTACACACTACGAGCAGTACTTC CASSWTSGGTHYEQYF
TRBD1 TRBJ1-2 once TRBV9 TGTGCCAGCAGCGTAGATCCCGGACAGGGGGCTGGCTACACCTTC CASSVDPGQGAGYTF
. TRBJ1-1 . TRBV23-1 TGCGCCAGCAGTCAATCATATACACGCCGTCGTGGGGCTTTCTTT CASSQSYTRRRGAFF
. TRBJ1-1 . TRBV29-1 TGCAGCGTTGAAGATCGGCGGGTTGCACTGGCGAACACTGAAGCTTTCTTT CSVEDRRVALANTEAFF
. TRBJ2-2 many TRBV2 TGTGCCAGCAGGGCCAGCCCGGGGGACACCGGGGAGCTGTTTTTT CASRASPGDTGELFF
. TRBJ1-2 . TRBV7-9 TGTGCCAGCAGTCCCCCCCCCCCCTATGGCTACACCTTC CASSPPPPYGYTF
. TRBJ1-6 . TRBV7-2 TGTGCCAGCAGCTTGGCAGGTCCCCCCTTTAATTCACCCCTCCACTTT CASSLAGPPFNSPLHF
. TRBJ1-5 . TRBV6-2/TRBV6-3 TGTGCCAGCAGTTACTCCGACCCCCGGCGTGGGAATCAGCCCCAGCATTTT CASSYSDPRRGNQPQHF
. TRBJ1-2 . TRBV14 TGTGCCAGCAGCTATGCGGCGGGCCTTGGGGATGGCTACACCTTC CASSYAAGLGDGYTF
TRBD1 TRBJ1-1 . TRBV29-1 TGCAGCGTTGGGGACAGGAACGGATTTGAAGCTTTCTTT CSVGDRNGFEAFF
TRBD1 TRBJ2-1 few TRBV11-2 TGTGCCAGCAGCTTGCTGACAGGGAACAATGAGCAGTTCTTC CASSLLTGNNEQFF
TRBD2 TRBJ2-5 few TRBV28 TGTGCCAGCAGTGATCTAGCGGGAGTGGGGAGGGAGACCCAGTACTTC CASSDLAGVGRETQYF
TRBD2 TRBJ2-1 few TRBV10-3 TGTGCCATCATGGCTAGCGGGAGCAATGAGCAGTTCTTC CAIMASGSNEQFF
TRBD2 TRBJ2-1 many TRBV19 TGTGCCAGTAGTAGCGGGGGTGGGCTAACGCTCTCCTACAATGAGCAGTTCTTC CASSSGGGLTLSYNEQFF
TRBD2 TRBJ2-1 . TRBV20-1 TGCAGTGCTAGAGAACTAGCGTACTCCTACAATGAGCAGTTCTTC CSARELAYSYNEQFF
TRBD2 TRBJ2-7 . TRBV28 TGTGCCAGCAGGACTAGCGGGAGCTCCTACGGGCAGTACTTC CASRTSGSSYGQYF
. TRBJ1-5 . TRBV7-6 TGTGCCAGCAGCGAATCGCCTGACTATGGGTGGCAGCCCCAGCATTTT CASSESPDYGWQPQHF
. TRBJ2-5 medium-sized TRBV7-2 TGTGCCAGCAGCTCCCCCCCGGGGGGACACAAAGAGACCCAGTACTTC CASSSPPGGHKETQYF
TRBD1 TRBJ2-7 . TRBV2 TGTGCCAGCATAGAACAGGGGTACGAGCAGTACTTC CASIEQGYEQYF
TRBD2 TRBJ2-1 . TRBV7-6 TGTGCCAGCAGGGGACTAGCGGGAGAGCAGTTCTTC CASRGLAGEQFF
. TRBJ2-7 . TRBV28 TGTGCCAGCACCCGGACAGTTACAGAGCAGCACTTC CASTRTVTEQHF
. TRBJ2-5 few TRBV20-1 TGCAGTGGGGGTTCGCCGAAGGGGGAGACCCAGTACTTC CSGGSPKGETQYF
. TRBJ2-3 few TRBV20-1 TGCAGTGCTAGTTTAAGGGGGGGTGATACGCAGTATTTT CSASLRGGDTQYF
. TRBJ2-3 few TRBV5-6 TGTGCCAGCAGCTTGCTTCCGGGTATCACAGATACGCAGTATTTT CASSLLPGITDTQYF
TRBD1 TRBJ2-7 few TRBV6-2/TRBV6-3 TGTGCCAGCAACCACGGGACAGGGTACGAGCAGTACTTC CASNHGTGYEQYF
. TRBJ1-2 few TRBV6-1 TGTGCCAGCAGTGAAGCGCGTAAGGGTGGCTATGGCTACACCTTC CASSEARKGGYGYTF
TRBD2 TRBJ2-1 few TRBV7-3 TGTGCCAGCAGCCAAATAGCGGGGGGTCCCTACAATGAGCAGTTCTTC CASSQIAGGPYNEQFF
. TRBJ2-5 few TRBV28 TGTGCCAGCAGTTCCTTGGGGACCCAGTACTTC CASSSLGTQYF
. TRBJ2-1 few TRBV5-1 TGCGCCAGCAGCTTACCTGGGGGGTACAATGAGCAGTTCTTC CASSLPGGYNEQFF
TRBD2 TRBJ2-1 few TRBV7-8 TGTGCCAGCAGCTTAGAAGTGCGGGAGGAGCAGTTCTTC CASSLEVREEQFF
. TRBJ1-4 . TRBV4-3 TGCGCCAGCAGCCAGTCGATGGTTACTATTGAAAAACTGTTTTTT CASSQSMVTIEKLFF
. TRBJ2-4 . TRBV6-6 TGTGCCAGCAGCTTTCCGGGCGCTGAAAACATTCAGTACTTC CASSFPGAENIQYF